This T cell receptor (beta chain) was identified in a study of blood T cell repertoires in COVID-19. In the source study's methods: Nucleated cell counts were estimated from reference gene primer amplification. Produced via immunoSEQ multiplex PCR; TCRdb's table is partial and in-frame only. V, J and clone size derive from that table, while D and trimming were established from the DNA sequence. The table has under 130,000 clones, 81% seen once. The V end was cut by 6 bases, the J end by 1 base, with 5 bases between. Germline-derived CDR1 and CDR2 are DFQATT and SNEGSKA (reference sequence). The CDR3 is 11 amino acids.

The sequenced sample consisted of peripheral blood. The rearrangement links TRBV20-1 to TRBJ2-3; no firm D call. The receptor was derived from a woman between 65 and 79 years old with acute or convalescent COVID-19. CDR3 residues: CSAIRTDTQYF. The CDR3 DNA is TGCAGTGCCATTCGCACAGATACGCAGTATTTT.